These 5 T cell receptor beta chains originate from one sample sequenced in a study of blood T cell repertoires in COVID-19. The repertoire was sequenced with immunoSEQ multiplex PCR; TCRdb's copy has only in-frame clones and lacks some. The sample gives roughly 200,000 clones, around 85% of which show up once; around a sixth is in the top ten. The sample was PBMCs or T cells enriched from blood (not recorded which). The source of these receptors is a man aged 40-49 years who had recovered from COVID-19.

V usage is TRBV24-1 and J usage is TRBJ1-1; no clear D. CDR3 length equals 17 residues. The V gene's germline CDR1 is KGHDR and CDR2 SFDVKD. V dropped 1 base and J dropped 4 bases, with 18 bases sitting between them. The CDR3 DNA reads TGTGCCACCAGTGATTTCGGTGCGGCGATGCGGGCCACTGAAGCTTTCTTT. This sequence encodes CATSDFGAAMRATEAFF.

The chain is built from TRBV19 and TRBJ2-1, with 9 bases aligning to TRBD2. Germline CDR1 and CDR2: LNHDA and SQIVND (reference sequence). The CDR3 sequence is 14 residues long. J lost 4 bases, V lost 8 bases, and 6 bases had no gene match. The DNA for the CDR3 is TGTGCCAGTTGTAGAGCGGGAGGTTACAATGAGCAGTTCTTC. Protein: CASCRAGGYNEQFF.

V usage is TRBV6-5 and J usage is TRBJ1-3, with 7 positions matching TRBD1. Germline loops: CDR1 MNHEY, CDR2 SVGAGI. This CDR3 has 14 amino acids. V lost 8 bases, J lost 4 bases, and 8 bases stayed unmatched. The CDR3 loop reads CASESGGLGNTIYF. CDR3 DNA sequence: TGTGCCAGCGAGTCAGGGGGATTGGGAAACACCATATATTTT.

This chain uses TRBV11-2 with TRBJ1-3, with 7 bases identical to TRBD1. The CDR3 covers 17 residues. CDR1 is SGHAT, CDR2 FQNNGV, per germline. V shed 0 bases, J shed 0 bases, and the junction held 5 bases outside the gene matches. CDR3 protein: CASSLERTGRSGNTIYF. Here the CDR3 DNA reads TGTGCCAGCAGCTTAGAAAGGACAGGCCGCTCTGGAAACACCATATATTTT.

This chain links TRBV4-3 with TRBJ2-3, with 7 nucleotides matching TRBD2. Trimming cost V 1 base and J 5 bases; bases outside gene matches: 6. This CDR3 has 15 residues. In germline, CDR1 is LGHNA, CDR2 YSLEER. The CDR3 nucleotides read TGCGCCAGCAGCCAAGCGGGGCTAGCGGTAGATACGCAGTATTTT. This gives the protein CASSQAGLAVDTQYF.